Below, one T cell receptor (beta chain) is given with its context. The data belong to a study of blood T cell repertoires in COVID-19. Germline CDR1 and CDR2: MDHEN and SYDVKM. The V segment lost 5 bases and the J segment 8 bases; nucleotides outside the gene matches: 13. CDR3 length: 16 amino acids. In the original analysis: Amplification with reference gene primers provided the estimates of nucleated cell counts. Here immunoSEQ multiplex PCR was the method, and the copy in TCRdb shows in-frame clones only, minus some. V and J calls and clone size are those listed in that table; D and trimming were worked out from the DNA. Of some 400,000 clones listed, around 87% are singletons.

This TCR was recovered from a man aged 30 to 45 who had recovered from COVID-19. This rearrangement joins TRBV28 to TRBJ2-1; 9 positions match TRBD2. Source material: PBMCs or T cells enriched from blood (not recorded which). The CDR3 DNA follows: TGTGCCAGCAGTCCTACCGTCATAGCGGGAGTGGATGAGCAGTTCTTC. Translating it yields CASSPTVIAGVDEQFF.